This T cell receptor beta chain emerged from a study of cytotoxic CD8 clonotypes in ibrutinib-treated CLL (dated by TCRdb to the early 2020s). Some background on the complete study: The cohort had eleven to twelve relapsed/refractory and under 16 treatment-naive patients; fewer than 18 were IGHV unmutated. Longitudinal samples were available for about 30% of the roughly 90 trial participants. Patients were still on ibrutinib when every remission and progressive disease sample was collected. Cryopreserved peripheral blood mononuclear cells were collected before treatment, at response, and at either disease progression or sustained remission. On average, each sample yielded roughly 250,000 productive templates and about 95,000 productive rearrangements. Samples at response were collected after a median of around twelve months of treatment, with a range of about 6 to 40 months. Responses were partial in approximately 24 patients and complete in 2; after median around 66 months follow-up, about 14 stayed in remission and roughly twelve progressed. Paper-wide results and their limitations: Clonality increased at ibrutinib response, stayed stable in sustained remission, and fell back toward baseline at progression. Baseline clonality exceeded that of age-matched healthy donors and correlated strongly with circulating CD8+ T-cell counts. Public clonotypes were rare and either shrank or stayed stable during treatment, and the rise in clonality at ibrutinib response reflected expansion of private clonotypes. Lymph node repertoires were not examined, and the timing of sampling was not matched between patients in sustained remission and those whose disease progressed.

Of note for this clone: Its antigen target is currently unknown. Within one base of it there is no much larger clone, and no base qualities were kept.

Including cysteine and phenylalanine, the CDR3 has 11 amino acids. Only CDR3 DNA remains: 33 bases, in frame from the first base. Per the germline V gene, SGHNT is the CDR1 and YENEEA is the CDR2. Trimming takes 5 bases from V and 2 bases from J, and the germline ends sit 1 base apart. On a MiSeq, deep resolution sequencing aimed for a depth between 1 in 1 million and 1 in 200,000 T cells, with each clonotype covered 10x on average. The immunoSEQ hsTCRB Kit was used to generate the TCR beta libraries. Under the source paper's analysis protocol: ImmunoSEQ Data Assistant and ImmunoSEQ Analyzer were used for data analysis, and V, D and J genes were assigned according to IMGT definitions. Clonality, which ranges from 0 to 1, was calculated as one minus the normalized Shannon entropy of productive rearrangement frequencies. Public clonotype analysis was restricted to overrepresented clonotypes comprising at least 0.05% of each patient's repertoire. Some 13 age-matched healthy donor repertoires from immuneACCESS served as clonality controls. As stored in TCRdb, this immuneACCESS dataset retains in-frame rearrangements with V and J assigned. A fraction of the clones does not appear; measured against another copy, unresolved V genes explain less than half of the discrepancy, and the remainder lacks a known reason. V, J and clone size were drawn from that table, and D and trimming were deduced from the DNA. For this sample there are 150,000 to 200,000 clones; approximately 90% appear just once. The top ten hold about 3% of the sample.

The time point label of this sample denotes: progressive disease on ibrutinib. Roughly 2 micrograms of genomic DNA were extracted from cryopreserved PBMCs for TCR beta library preparation. Longitudinal blood samples from CLL patients on ibrutinib monotherapy were analyzed using high-throughput TCR beta sequencing. Patients were enrolled in a phase 2 open-label single-center ibrutinib monotherapy trial. The V gene is TRBV11-3 and the J gene is TRBJ1-3, with the D gene too uncertain to name. The source was PBMCs, collected at disease progression, from a patient treated with ibrutinib. This clonotype was obtained from a human donor with chronic lymphocytic leukemia. The CDR3 protein is CASSPGNTIYF. The sequenced DNA is TGTGCCAGCAGCCCTGGAAACACCATATATTTT.